This is a list of T cell receptor beta chains from one sample in a study of T cell repertoires in cytomegalovirus infection. TCRdb called the reads again in MiXCR, with one record for every CDR3 protein. Counted here are about 310,000 distinct CDR3 sequences, 17% occurring once; the ten biggest clones make up 9.5% to 15%. The sequenced sample consisted of PBMCs. Receptor source: a human donor in good health (CMV status not recorded). Some clones in this sample may be carry-over from other donors' samples. CDR3s include the opening cysteine and the closing phenylalanine or tryptophan. The order of the fields is CDR3 protein, CDR3 DNA, V gene, J gene, D gene, clone size. A D gene is named only where the DNA matches it firmly. The listing skips clone size in some rows; elsewhere it reads once, few, many or a size class.

CASSARQNSDTQYF,TGTGCCAGCAGCGCCAGACAGAATTCAGATACGCAGTATTTT,TRBV7-4,TRBJ2-3,.,once
CASSSGLAGGDEQFF,TGTGCCAGCAGTTCGGGACTAGCGGGGGGCGATGAGCAGTTCTTC,TRBV28,TRBJ2-1,TRBD2,.
CASSSAGGTGNTIYF,TGTGCCAGCAGTTCCGCCGGAGGAACTGGAAACACCATATATTTT,TRBV6-5,TRBJ1-3,.,few
CASRKTSGGGETQYF,TGTGCCAGCAGAAAGACTAGCGGGGGTGGCGAGACCCAGTACTTC,TRBV7-2,TRBJ2-5,TRBD2,many
CASSVGGGGQFF,TGTGCCAGCAGTGTGGGTGGGGGTGGGCAGTTCTTC,TRBV27,TRBJ2-1,.,.
CASSRDRGRVETQYF,TGTGCCAGCAGCCGGGACAGGGGGCGCGTAGAGACCCAGTACTTC,TRBV11-2,TRBJ2-5,TRBD1,.
CASSPWPTEKLFF,TGTGCCAGCTCGCCGTGGCCCACGGAAAAACTGTTTTTT,TRBV18,TRBJ1-4,.,few
CASSELGAQPQHF,TGTGCCAGCAGTGAACTGGGGGCTCAGCCCCAGCATTTT,TRBV6-1,TRBJ1-5,.,many
CASSLLHTDTQYF,TGTGCCAGCAGTTTACTCCACACAGATACGCAGTATTTT,TRBV27,TRBJ2-3,.,few
CASSREHGQPQHF,TGTGCCAGCAGCCGGGAACATGGTCAGCCCCAGCATTTT,TRBV6-5,TRBJ1-5,.,few
CASSTPGQDEAFF,TGTGCCAGCAGTACCCCAGGGCAGGATGAAGCTTTCTTT,TRBV28,TRBJ1-1,.,many
CSASLQATGELFF,TGCAGTGCTAGCCTACAGGCAACCGGGGAGCTGTTTTTT,TRBV20-1,TRBJ2-2,.,few
CSASAARGGQETQYF,TGCAGTGCTAGCGCGGCTCGGGGGGGACAAGAGACCCAGTACTTC,TRBV20-1,TRBJ2-5,TRBD2,.
CASSLALGFYGYTF,TGTGCCAGCAGTTTAGCCCTGGGATTTTATGGCTACACCTTC,TRBV12-3/TRBV12-4,TRBJ1-2,.,few
CASTPGGGGATYNEQFF,TGTGCCAGCACCCCCGGCGGCGGGGGGGCCACCTACAATGAGCAGTTCTTC,TRBV7-2,TRBJ2-1,TRBD2,many
CASTDRGRVETQYF,TGCGCCAGCACGGACAGGGGGCGCGTAGAGACCCAGTACTTC,TRBV5-1,TRBJ2-5,TRBD1,.
CASSLGPGQGAKNIQYF,TGTGCCAGCAGCTTAGGACCAGGGCAGGGGGCCAAAAACATTCAGTACTTC,TRBV7-2,TRBJ2-4,.,many
CASSPGGAGANYNEQFF,TGTGCCAGCAGCCCCGGCGGGGCGGGGGCCAATTACAATGAGCAGTTCTTC,TRBV7-9,TRBJ2-1,.,.
CASSQGTGNQPQHF,TGTGCCAGTAGTCAGGGGACGGGAAATCAGCCCCAGCATTTT,TRBV19,TRBJ1-5,.,.
CASSQGLLSRLAGNTIYF,TGTGCCAGCAGCCAAGGTCTCCTATCAAGACTCGCAGGAAACACCATATATTTT,TRBV12-3/TRBV12-4,TRBJ1-3,.,many
CASSLGVGVRYEQYF,TGTGCCAGCAGCCTAGGGGTCGGGGTAAGGTACGAGCAGTACTTC,TRBV11-2,TRBJ2-7,.,few
CASSSSMDSGIVGYTF,TGTGCCAGCAGCTCTTCCATGGACAGTGGGATCGTTGGCTACACCTTC,TRBV7-9,TRBJ1-2,.,.
CASSRYRGSEGYGYTF,TGTGCCAGCAGTCGCTACAGGGGATCCGAGGGCTATGGCTACACCTTC,TRBV12-3/TRBV12-4,TRBJ1-2,TRBD1,.
CASSFGAGGAADTQYF,.,TRBV28,TRBJ2-3,.,many
CASSAGAYQPQHF,TGTGCCAGCAGCGCAGGGGCGTATCAGCCCCAGCATTTT,TRBV5-6,TRBJ1-5,.,.
CASSPGWLVSGNTIYF,TGTGCCAGCAGTCCTGGTTGGTTAGTCTCTGGAAACACCATATATTTT,TRBV11-2,TRBJ1-3,.,.
CASSTGQGERQKLFF,TGTGCCAGTAGTACCGGACAGGGGGAGAGACAAAAACTGTTTTTT,TRBV19,TRBJ1-4,TRBD1,few
CASSQGTYTDTQYF,TGTGCCAGCAGCCAGGGGACCTACACAGATACGCAGTATTTT,TRBV7-2,TRBJ2-3,.,.
CASSRRLDPRGSGYTF,TGTGCCAGCAGCCGCCGCCTGGATCCTCGAGGTAGTGGCTACACCTTC,TRBV14,TRBJ1-2,.,.